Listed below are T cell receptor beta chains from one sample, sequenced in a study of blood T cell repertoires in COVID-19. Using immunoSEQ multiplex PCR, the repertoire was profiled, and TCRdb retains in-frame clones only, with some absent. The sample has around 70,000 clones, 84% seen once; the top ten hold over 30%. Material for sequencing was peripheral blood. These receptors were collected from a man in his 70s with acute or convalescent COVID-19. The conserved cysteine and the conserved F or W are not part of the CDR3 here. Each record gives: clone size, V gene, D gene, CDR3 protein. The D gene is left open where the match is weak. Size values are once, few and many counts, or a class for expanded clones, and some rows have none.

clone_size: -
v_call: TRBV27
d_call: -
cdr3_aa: ASRLQGTLNTGELF

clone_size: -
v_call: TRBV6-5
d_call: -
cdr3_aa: ASSATLRPEKLF

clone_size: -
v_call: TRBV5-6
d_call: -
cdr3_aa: ASSLRLGASGYT

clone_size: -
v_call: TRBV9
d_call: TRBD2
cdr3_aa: ASGSGGALETQY

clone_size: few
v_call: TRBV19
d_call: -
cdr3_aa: ASSIDRDIQY

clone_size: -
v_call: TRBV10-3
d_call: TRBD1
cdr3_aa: ATGTDSNTGELF

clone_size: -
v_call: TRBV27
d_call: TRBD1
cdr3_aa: ASSRQGSTYEQY

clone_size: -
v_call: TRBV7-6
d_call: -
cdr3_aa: ASSFGGNSNQPQH

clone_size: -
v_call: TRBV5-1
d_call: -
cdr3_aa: ASSPSSDTDTQY

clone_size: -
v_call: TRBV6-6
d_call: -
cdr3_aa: ASSYSRVDTIY

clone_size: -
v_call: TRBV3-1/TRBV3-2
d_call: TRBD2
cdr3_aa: ASTGGRRHEQY

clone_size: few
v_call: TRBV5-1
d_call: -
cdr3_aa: ASSLAQGMNTEAF

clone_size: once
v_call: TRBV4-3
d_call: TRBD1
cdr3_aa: ASSQNIQGAKGTGELF

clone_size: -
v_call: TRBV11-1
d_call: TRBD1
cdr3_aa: ASSLQTPGTGDGYT

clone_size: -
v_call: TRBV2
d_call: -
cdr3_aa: ATHPDRSGSPLH

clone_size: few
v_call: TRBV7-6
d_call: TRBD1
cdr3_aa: ASSPRDRVYEQY

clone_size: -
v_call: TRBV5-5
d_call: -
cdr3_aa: ASRVLLGAVEETQY

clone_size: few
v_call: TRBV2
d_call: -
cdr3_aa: ASSDILGGSAGANVLT

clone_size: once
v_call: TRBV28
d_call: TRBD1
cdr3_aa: ASSAGQGRGETQY

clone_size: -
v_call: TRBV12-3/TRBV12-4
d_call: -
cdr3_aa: ASTQGGKTQY

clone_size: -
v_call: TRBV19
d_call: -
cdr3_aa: ASSTGALGSSPF

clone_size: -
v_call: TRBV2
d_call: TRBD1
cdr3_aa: ASWGRRGGPTGELF